This is a list of T cell receptor beta chains from one sample in a study of early T cells in non-severe SARS-CoV-2 infection. Each CDR3 protein is one row after TCRdb ran MiXCR on the 5' RACE reads. The sample consists of tens of thousands of distinct CDR3 sequences, approximately 11% of them appearing once. Material: whole blood. The source of these receptors is an adult who was a healthcare worker with PCR-confirmed SARS-CoV-2 infection or an uninfected control (not recorded which). Each CDR3 is given with its conserved first and last residue. The D gene is left open where the match is weak. For some rows the clone size is stated as once, few or many, or as a class when expanded; others skip it.

>NA|NA|TRBJ1-3|TRBV7-2
TGTGCCAGCAGCTTAGCGGGACTCTCTGGAAACACCATATATTTT
CASSLAGLSGNTIYF
>many|NA|TRBJ2-4|TRBV4-1
TGCGCCAGCTCTACAAGAGATGAGGGGCTCGAAGCGGCCAAAAACATTCAGTACTTC
CASSTRDEGLEAAKNIQYF
>medium-sized|NA|TRBJ2-4|TRBV27
TGTGCCAGCAGTTTAGGAAGCATTCAGTACTTC
CASSLGSIQYF
>NA|NA|TRBJ1-2|TRBV29-1
TGCAGCGTTGAGTTCAGGAGTAACTATGGCTACACCTTC
CSVEFRSNYGYTF
>NA|NA|TRBJ1-2|TRBV29-1
TGCAGCGTTGAAGATACCCCAGGGGATGGCTACACCTTC
CSVEDTPGDGYTF
>many|TRBD2|TRBJ2-3|TRBV29-1
TGCAGCGTTGCGGCTAGCGGGGGGGCTGGAGATACGCAGTATTTT
CSVAASGGAGDTQYF
>NA|NA|TRBJ2-7|TRBV7-7
TGTGCCAGCTGCTCCGGTAGCTCCTACGAGCAGTACTTC
CASCSGSSYEQYF
>many|NA|TRBJ2-1|TRBV7-9
TGTGCCAGCAGCTTAGGTGGGGGGTCGAGCTCCTACAATGAGCAGTTCTTC
CASSLGGGSSSYNEQFF
>many|NA|TRBJ1-4|TRBV6-5
TGTGCCAGCAGTTACGGCTACGGGGAAGAAAAACTGTTTTTT
CASSYGYGEEKLFF
>NA|NA|TRBJ2-2|TRBV24-1
TGTGCCACCAGTGATTCCAGGGCGGCCGGGGAGCTGTTTTTT
CATSDSRAAGELFF
>NA|TRBD2|TRBJ2-5|TRBV3-1
TGTGCCAGCAGCCAAGATCGGCGGACTAGTGCCGAGACCCAGTACTTC
CASSQDRRTSAETQYF
>NA|NA|TRBJ2-5|TRBV3-1
TGTGCCAGCAGCCAATCCTCAGGGAACCAAGAGACCCAGTACTTC
CASSQSSGNQETQYF
>many|TRBD1|TRBJ1-5|TRBV5-4
TGTGCCAGCAGTGCAGGGGGCGCGAATCAGCCCCAGCATTTT
CASSAGGANQPQHF
>few|NA|TRBJ2-7|TRBV5-1
TGCGCCAGCAGCTTGGGGTGGGGTTCCTACGAGCAGTACTTC
CASSLGWGSYEQYF
>many|TRBD1|TRBJ1-1|TRBV9
TGTGCCAGCAGCGTAGCTTACAGGGGATCCACTGAAGCTTTCTTT
CASSVAYRGSTEAFF
>few|TRBD1|TRBJ1-6|TRBV7-8
TGTGCCAGCAGCAAAAGCGACAGGGAAGGTTCACCCCTCCACTTT
CASSKSDREGSPLHF
>many|TRBD2|TRBJ2-1|TRBV2
TGTGCCAGCGGGGGGACTAGCGGGGAAGGGTATGAGCAGTTCTTC
CASGGTSGEGYEQFF
>NA|NA|TRBJ2-3|TRBV5-6
TGTGCCAGCAGCCAAAGGCCCCCAGATACGCAGTATTTT
CASSQRPPDTQYF
>NA|NA|TRBJ1-4|TRBV7-8
TGTGCCAGCAGCTTAGGAGTTGTGGACGCCCCTAATGAAAAACTGTTTTTT
CASSLGVVDAPNEKLFF
>few|NA|TRBJ1-4|TRBV5-1
TGCGCCAGCAGCCCTTGGACAGTAACTAATGAAAAACTGTTTTTT
CASSPWTVTNEKLFF
>NA|NA|TRBJ1-1|TRBV9
TGTGCCAGCAGCGGGAGGAGGAGCACTGAAGCTTTCTTT
CASSGRRSTEAFF
>many|NA|TRBJ1-6|TRBV29-1
TGCAGCGTTAAGCCAGACCCGAATTCACCCCTCCACTTT
CSVKPDPNSPLHF
>few|NA|TRBJ2-3|TRBV7-6
TGTGCCAGCAGCTTAGCCCCGGTGACAGTCACAGATACGCAGTATTTT
CASSLAPVTVTDTQYF
>few|NA|TRBJ2-1|TRBV4-3
TGCGCCAGCAGCCCTGTGGCAGGCGGGATTGGGGGGAATGAGCAGTTCTTC
CASSPVAGGIGGNEQFF
>many|TRBD1|TRBJ2-7|TRBV6-1
TGTGCCAGCAGTGAAACGGATGGACAGGGAGTTAACCTCCAGTACTTC
CASSETDGQGVNLQYF
>few|NA|TRBJ2-7|TRBV6-5
TGTGCCAGCAGTCCCCCCAACAGGGCCCCCTCCTACGAGCAGTACTTC
CASSPPNRAPSYEQYF
>NA|TRBD1|TRBJ2-7|TRBV11-1
TGTGCCAGCAGCCCTAGACAGGGGTCATTATACGAGCAGTACTTC
CASSPRQGSLYEQYF
>NA|NA|TRBJ2-2|TRBV24-1
TGTGCCACTCGCGGGGAGCCGTACACCGGGGAGCTGTTTTTT
CATRGEPYTGELFF
>many|TRBD1|TRBJ2-2|TRBV9
TGTGCCAGCAGCGCAAGGACAGGGGTAAAGACCGGGGAGCTGTTTTTT
CASSARTGVKTGELFF
>few|NA|TRBJ1-3|TRBV29-1
TGCAGCGTTGATGCGGGGGCGCGGAACACCATATATTTT
CSVDAGARNTIYF
>few|NA|TRBJ2-3|TRBV5-1
TGCGCCAGCAGCTTGGGAGGACCTTGGACAGATACGCAGTATTTT
CASSLGGPWTDTQYF
>many|NA|TRBJ2-6|TRBV6-5
TGTGCCAGCAGTTACTCGACGGCTGGGGCCAACGTCCTGACTTTC
CASSYSTAGANVLTF
>many|NA|TRBJ1-5|TRBV7-8
TGTGCCAGCAGCCCCAGGGTAGGTCAGCCCCAGCATTTT
CASSPRVGQPQHF
>NA|TRBD1|TRBJ1-2|TRBV3-1
TGTGCCAGCAGCCCAGACAGGGCCGCCCGCTATGGCTACACCTTC
CASSPDRAARYGYTF
>few|NA|TRBJ1-5|TRBV12-3/TRBV12-4
TGTGCCAGCAGTAGGGGGTTACACCCCAGGGAGATCGCGAATCAGCCCCAGCATTTT
CASSRGLHPREIANQPQHF
>many|NA|TRBJ2-7|TRBV6-1
TGTGCCAGCAAAAACGGGGGCTACGAGCAGTACTTC
CASKNGGYEQYF
>few|NA|TRBJ2-5|TRBV5-4
TGTGCCAGCAGCTTGGGTGCGTCTAGCGATAATCACCAAGAGACCCAGTACTTC
CASSLGASSDNHQETQYF
>many|NA|TRBJ2-1|TRBV6-1
TGTGCCAGCAGTGGCGATTGGGTTGGCAATGAGCAGTTCTTC
CASSGDWVGNEQFF
>few|NA|TRBJ1-2|TRBV29-1
TGCAGCGATAACCTATCCTCCTTCTTC
CSDNLSSFF
>few|TRBD2|TRBJ2-3|TRBV7-7
TGTGCTAGCAGCTTCGGTAGCGGGGGGCCGGATACGCAGTATTTT
CASSFGSGGPDTQYF
>few|TRBD1|TRBJ1-6|TRBV27
TGTGCCAGCAGTTTAGAGAGACAGGGTTATTCACCCCTCCACTTT
CASSLERQGYSPLHF
>NA|NA|TRBJ2-7|TRBV11-2
TGTGCCAGCAGCCATCCCGCCTACGAGCAGTACTTC
CASSHPAYEQYF
>many|NA|TRBJ1-2|TRBV28
TGTGCCAGCCAGGCCAGCAACTATGGCTACACCTTC
CASQASNYGYTF
>NA|NA|TRBJ2-7|TRBV6-5
TGTGCCAGCAGCTGGGGAATGTTAGAGGGGGGAGGAAACGAGCAGTACTTC
CASSWGMLEGGGNEQYF
>few|TRBD1|TRBJ2-5|TRBV5-8
TGTGCCAGCAGCTCGCCCGGGACAGGGGATGAAGAGACCCAGTACTTC
CASSSPGTGDEETQYF
>many|TRBD1|TRBJ1-3|TRBV7-6
TGTGCCAGCAGCTCAGGGACAGCCGGAAACACCATATATTTT
CASSSGTAGNTIYF
>NA|TRBD2|TRBJ2-7|TRBV5-1
TGCGCCAGCAGCTTGGGCCCTAGCGGATTCACTTCCTACGAGCAGTACTTC
CASSLGPSGFTSYEQYF
>many|TRBD2|TRBJ2-3|TRBV7-3
TGTGCCAGCAGCCGGCGGGGGGCTGATACGCAGTATTTT
CASSRRGADTQYF
>medium-sized|NA|TRBJ2-1|TRBV24-1
TGTGCCACCAGTGATTTCAGGGGTTACAATGAGCAGTTCTTC
CATSDFRGYNEQFF
>few|NA|TRBJ1-4|TRBV6-2/TRBV6-3
TGTGCCAGCAGTTACTCCACGGCCCCCTGGGGTGAAAAACTGTTTTTT
CASSYSTAPWGEKLFF
>few|TRBD2|TRBJ2-1|TRBV20-1
TGCAGTGCCACCAAGACTAGCGGGGGGGCTTTATCCTACAATGAGCAGTTCTTC
CSATKTSGGALSYNEQFF
>few|TRBD1|TRBJ1-2|TRBV19
TGTGCCAGCAGAATTGGGGCAGGGGGCGCCCCTAACTATGGCTACACCTTC
CASRIGAGGAPNYGYTF
>NA|TRBD2|TRBJ2-2|TRBV3-1
TGTGCCAGCAGCCGCGGGGGGGCCTCGAACACCGGGGAGCTGTTTTTT
CASSRGGASNTGELFF
>few|NA|TRBJ2-7|TRBV7-3
TGTGCCAGCAGCTCCGATGAGGGCGAGCAGTACTTC
CASSSDEGEQYF
>NA|NA|TRBJ1-1|TRBV27
TGTGCCAGCAGTGGCTCCCCTCAGGTTAACACTGAAGCTTTCTTT
CASSGSPQVNTEAFF